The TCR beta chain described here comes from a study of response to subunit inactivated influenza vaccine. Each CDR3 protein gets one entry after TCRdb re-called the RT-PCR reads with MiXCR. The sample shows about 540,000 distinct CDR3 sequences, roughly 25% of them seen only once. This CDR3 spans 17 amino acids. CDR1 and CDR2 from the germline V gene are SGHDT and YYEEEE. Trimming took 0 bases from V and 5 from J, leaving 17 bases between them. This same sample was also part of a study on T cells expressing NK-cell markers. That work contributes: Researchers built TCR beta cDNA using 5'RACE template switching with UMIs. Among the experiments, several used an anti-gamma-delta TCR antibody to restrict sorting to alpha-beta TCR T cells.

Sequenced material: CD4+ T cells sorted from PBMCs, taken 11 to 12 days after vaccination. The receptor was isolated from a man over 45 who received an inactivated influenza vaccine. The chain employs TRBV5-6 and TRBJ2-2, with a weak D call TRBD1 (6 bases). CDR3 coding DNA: TGTGCCAGCAGCTTGGTCTGGTCCACAGGGAGTACCGGGGAGCTGTTTTTT. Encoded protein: CASSLVWSTGSTGELFF.